Here is one T cell receptor beta chain with its context. The antigen this receptor binds is unknown. No qualities accompany the bases; no much larger clone lies one base away. Libraries were prepared through the immunoSEQ multiplex PCR assay. TCRdb stores this immuneACCESS table with in-frame sequences only. Part of the clones is absent; in the studies checked, under half of the shortfall reflects unresolved V genes, and no reason is known for the rest. In all, the sample holds 90,000 or so clones, and around 90% of those were seen once. 1.5% to 2% of the sample rests with the top ten. The sample belongs to a study of T cell changes during pregnancy in multiple sclerosis (dated by TCRdb to between 2017 and 2020). Some background on the complete study: Changes in the T cell repertoire over the course of pregnancy were examined in this study in women with multiple sclerosis.

CDR1 and CDR2 are drawn from the germline V gene: MDHEN, SYDVKM. The germline V and J ends show losses of 2 bases and 7 bases respectively, and no gene match explains 10 bases of the junction. The CDR3 numbers 15 residues from cysteine through phenylalanine. Only CDR3 DNA is held: 45 bases, read in frame from base 1. The chain couples TRBV28 to TRBJ2-7, with 8 bases matching TRBD2. This TCR was recovered from a female donor in good health, enrolled as a control in a pregnancy study. The source was peripheral blood, collected in the first trimester of pregnancy. For the CDR3, the sequence is CASSLPLGRVIEQYF. The bases read TGTGCCAGCAGTTTACCTCTCGGGAGGGTGATTGAGCAGTACTTC.